The TCR beta chain described here comes from a study of response to subunit inactivated influenza vaccine (dated 2018 in TCRdb). A note on the overall study: Deep quantitative T cell receptor repertoire profiling was used in the study to track responses to a trivalent subunit inactivated influenza vaccine.

The sample's time point label is to be understood as: approximately 47 days after influenza vaccine administration. Points the paper makes about the study in general: The authors proposed that each seasonal influenza vaccination may bring in only a limited number of new T cells.

As concerns this clonotype: Which antigen it targets is not known. No per-base quality is available; no much larger clone lies one base away.

V is shortened by 5 bases, J by 8 bases, and the region joining them spans 21 bases. CDR1 SGHVS and CDR2 FQNEAQ were looked up in the germline V gene. Including the terminal cysteine and phenylalanine, the CDR3 comprises 15 residues. Only the CDR3 portion is preserved as DNA: 45 bases, with reading frame beginning at the first base. To prepare the library, RT-PCR was applied. Sequenced on an Illumina HiSeq 2500. Using fastp trimming at Q25 and MiXCR clonotype assembly, TCRdb reanalyzed the public sequencing data and kept in-frame beta chains. CDR3 protein duplicates are merged, each entry listing the most common genes and DNA. The table for this sample lists roughly 570,000 distinct CDR3 sequences; 10% to 15% of them were counted only once. Approximately 14% of the sample rests with the top ten.

The chain couples TRBV7-8 to TRBJ1-2, with the D segment identity uncertain. This material consisted of PBMCs from blood, taken 40 to 50 days after vaccination. This receptor was obtained from a man aged 45-60 years who received an inactivated influenza vaccine. Donor details come from another sample of the same person, matched by shared clones. The CDR3 corresponds to CASSLRGAGKEGYTF. The bases are TGTGCCAGCAGCCTACGTGGCGCGGGGAAAGAGGGCTACACCTTC.